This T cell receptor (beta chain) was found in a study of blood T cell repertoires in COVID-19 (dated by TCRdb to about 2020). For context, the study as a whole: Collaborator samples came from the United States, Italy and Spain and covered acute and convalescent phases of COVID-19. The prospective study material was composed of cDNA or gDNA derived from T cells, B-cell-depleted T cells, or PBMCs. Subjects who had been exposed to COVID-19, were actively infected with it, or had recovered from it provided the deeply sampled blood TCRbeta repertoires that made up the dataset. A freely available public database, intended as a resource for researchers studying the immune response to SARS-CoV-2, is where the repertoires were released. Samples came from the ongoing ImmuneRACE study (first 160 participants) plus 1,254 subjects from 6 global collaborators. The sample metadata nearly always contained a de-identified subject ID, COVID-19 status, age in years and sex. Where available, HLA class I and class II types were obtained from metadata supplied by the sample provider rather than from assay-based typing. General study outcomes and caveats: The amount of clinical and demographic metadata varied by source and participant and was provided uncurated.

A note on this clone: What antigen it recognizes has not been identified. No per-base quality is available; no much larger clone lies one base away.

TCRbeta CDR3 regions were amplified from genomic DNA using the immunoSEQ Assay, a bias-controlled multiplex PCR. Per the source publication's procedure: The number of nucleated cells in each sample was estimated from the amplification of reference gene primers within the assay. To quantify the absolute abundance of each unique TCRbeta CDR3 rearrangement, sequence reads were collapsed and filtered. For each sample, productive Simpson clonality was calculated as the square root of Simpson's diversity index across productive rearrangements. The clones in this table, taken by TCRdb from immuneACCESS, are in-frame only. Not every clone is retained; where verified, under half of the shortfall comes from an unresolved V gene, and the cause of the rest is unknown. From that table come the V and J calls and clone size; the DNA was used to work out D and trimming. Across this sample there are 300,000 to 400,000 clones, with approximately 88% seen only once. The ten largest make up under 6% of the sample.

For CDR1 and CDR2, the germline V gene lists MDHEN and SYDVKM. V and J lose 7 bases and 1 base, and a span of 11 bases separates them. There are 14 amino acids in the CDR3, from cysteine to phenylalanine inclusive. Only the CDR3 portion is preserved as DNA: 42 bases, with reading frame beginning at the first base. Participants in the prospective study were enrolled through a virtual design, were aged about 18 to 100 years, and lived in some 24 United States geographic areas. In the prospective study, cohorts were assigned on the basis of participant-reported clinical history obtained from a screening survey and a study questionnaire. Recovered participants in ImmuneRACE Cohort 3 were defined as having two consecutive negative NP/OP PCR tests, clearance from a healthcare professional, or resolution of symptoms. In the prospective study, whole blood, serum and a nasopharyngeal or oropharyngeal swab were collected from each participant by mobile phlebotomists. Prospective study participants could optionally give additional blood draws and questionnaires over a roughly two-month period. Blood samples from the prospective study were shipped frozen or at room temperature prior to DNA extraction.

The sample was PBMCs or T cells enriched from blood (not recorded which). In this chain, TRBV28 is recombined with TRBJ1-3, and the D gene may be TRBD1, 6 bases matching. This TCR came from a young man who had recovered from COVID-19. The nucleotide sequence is TGTGCCAGCACCCCCAGGGGATCTGGAAACACCATATATTTT. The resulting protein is CASTPRGSGNTIYF.